The sequence of this T cell receptor beta chain was determined in a study of blood T cells in healthy people across ages. Study-level findings and limits: Researchers judged that diversity estimates from one million T cells fell short of true values. Relative to aged donors, long-lived donors carried more naive CD4+ cells and displayed higher diversity.

Primed by a sample-barcoded 5' primer and a J-beta primer mix, a second PCR proceeded for roughly 7 to 12 cycles. Each cDNA molecule, via a template-switch adaptor with 12 random nucleotides, was tagged. TCRdb itself ran the 5' RACE reads through MiXCR, one entry per CDR3 protein. The sample carries over 600,000 distinct CDR3 sequences, roughly 50% recorded once. Note on this clonotype: The target antigen is unknown.

CDR1 is LGHNA, CDR2 YSLEER, per germline. CDR3 length: 18 residues. Trimming removed 5 bases from V and 4 bases from J; junction bases left unmatched: 19. Sequencing used blood. The sequence derives from a middle-aged man in good health. The rearrangement uses TRBV4-3 and TRBJ1-2; 7 bases are shared with TRBD1. The CDR3 DNA reads as TGCGCCAGCAGCAGTAGCTTTGGTGGGGACAGAAAAAGCTATGGCTACACCTTC. Amino acids: CASSSSFGGDRKSYGYTF.